These 29 T cell receptor beta chains originate from one sample sequenced in a study of blood T cell repertoires in COVID-19. Generated by immunoSEQ multiplex PCR, the TCRdb table keeps only in-frame clones and is missing some. Counted here are more than 90,000 clones, about 80% occurring once; the ten biggest clones make up roughly 4%. The sequenced sample consisted of peripheral blood. Receptors were obtained from a man aged 55 to 69 with acute or convalescent COVID-19.

CDR3: CASSSGFTDTQYF. The CDR3 bases are TGTGCCAGCAGCTCAGGGTTCACAGATACGCAGTATTTT. This chain uses TRBV9 with TRBJ2-3; TRBD1 is a possible D gene (5 bases). CDR1 is SGDLS, CDR2 YYNGEE, per germline. Trimming cost V 4 bases and J 2 bases, with 8 bases left between them. The CDR3 sequence is 13 residues long. The full variable domain, with the rest looked up from reference TRBV9 and TRBJ2-3, is DSGVTQTPKHLITATGQRVTLRCSPRSGDLSVYWYQQSLDQGLQFLIQYYNGEERAKGNILERFSAQQFPDLHSELNLSSLELGDSALYFCASSSGFTDTQYFGPGTRLTVL.

The genes are TRBV9 and TRBJ2-1, with 8 nucleotides matching TRBD2. With V trimmed by 4 bases and J by 3 bases, 9 bases remained unmatched. The germline CDR1 and CDR2 sequences are SGDLS and YYNGEE. The CDR3 is 16 residues long. The CDR3 nucleotides read TGTGCCAGCAGCCCTTATAGCGGGGCCGGCTACAATGAGCAGTTCTTC. It translates to CASSPYSGAGYNEQFF.

In its sample, this clone was seen a few times. Other nucleotide sequences from this sample produce the same CDR3. This rearrangement joins TRBV4-1 to TRBJ2-4; weak D call: TRBD1 (6 bases). In germline, CDR1 is MGHRA, CDR2 YSYEKL. Between the trimmed V and J ends, which lost 4 bases and 2 bases, there was a span of 12 bases. The CDR3 sequence is 15 residues long. CDR3 bases: TGCGCCAGCAGCCCGGGGCAGGGGACCAAAAACATTCAGTACTTC. Translated: CASSPGQGTKNIQYF.

J is TRBJ2-3 and V is TRBV9, with TRBD2 identical over 12 bases. Germline assignment: CDR1 SGDLS and CDR2 YYNGEE. Trimming cost V 3 bases and J 11 bases; bases outside gene matches: 10. The CDR3 spans 15 residues. The CDR3 DNA is TGTGCCAGCAGCGCTAGCGGGGGGGCCTGGTTGGTGCAGTATTTT. Its protein is CASSASGGAWLVQYF.

The CDR3, as DNA: TGTGCCAGCAGTTTCCGGGACTCCCGTGGCTACACCTTC. It encodes CASSFRDSRGYTF. This chain connects TRBV27 to TRBJ1-2; D may be TRBD1 (5 bases). Germline V CDR1 and CDR2: MNHEY, SMNVEV (reference sequence). The V and J ends lost 3 bases and 7 bases respectively, with 12 bases between them. The CDR3 is 13 amino acids.

V is TRBV30 and J is TRBJ2-1, with D perhaps matching TRBD1 (6 bases). The CDR3 sequence is 16 residues long. The ends were cut back, 3 bases at V and 0 bases at J, with 15 bases in the middle. Looked up from germline, CDR1 is GTSNPN and CDR2 is SVGIG (reference sequence). As DNA, the CDR3 is TGTGCCTGGAGGTCCTTACAGGGCGGCTCCTACAATGAGCAGTTCTTC. This encodes CAWRSLQGGSYNEQFF.

The chain is built from TRBV3-1 (or the pseudogene TRBV3-2) and TRBJ2-1; TRBD2 matches 7 bases. Germline V lookup: CDR1 LGHDT, CDR2 YNNKEL (reference sequence). Unmatched junction bases numbered 4, after V lost 4 bases and J lost 7 bases. The CDR3 loop spans 13 amino acids. CDR3 nucleotides: TGTGCCAGCAGCCCCTTCGGGGGGAATGAGCAGTTCTTC. It translates to CASSPFGGNEQFF.

This chain links TRBV3-1 (or the pseudogene TRBV3-2) with TRBJ2-2, with D possibly being TRBD2 (5 bases). The CDR3 has 15 amino acids. CDR1 and CDR2 from the germline V gene are LGHDT and YNNKEL (reference sequence). Trimming took 4 bases from V and 6 from J, leaving 15 bases between them. CDR3 DNA: TGTGCCAGCAGCCCGGGATTACTCAACTCCGGGGAGCTGTTTTTT. The encoded protein is CASSPGLLNSGELFF.

The rearrangement uses TRBV5-1 and TRBJ1-1; 8 bases are a match to TRBD1. Germline V gene data show CDR1 as SGHRS and CDR2 as YFSETQ. Germline trimming cut 1 base from V and 4 bases from J; bases unmatched to any gene: 9. The CDR3 spans 16 residues. The CDR3 region is CASSLQARGQGTEAFF. The DNA for the CDR3 is TGCGCCAGCAGCTTGCAGGCCAGGGGGCAAGGCACTGAAGCTTTCTTT.

The chain combines TRBV11-2 with TRBJ1-2; no clear D gene. This CDR3 region has 13 residues. The germline V and J ends were trimmed by 0 bases and 4 bases, with 6 bases remaining between them. CDR1 and CDR2 (germline): SGHAT, FQNNGV. The CDR3 loop reads CASSLDLRYGYTF. CDR3 DNA: TGTGCCAGCAGCTTAGATCTCCGCTATGGCTACACCTTC.

The V and J genes are TRBV7-9 and TRBJ2-2, with 9 bases fitting TRBD1. The germline V gene has CDR1 SEHNR and CDR2 FQNEAQ (reference sequence). This CDR3 comprises 19 residues. Trimming cost V 4 bases and J 4 bases; bases outside gene matches: 16. The CDR3 sequence: CASSSLPYSGQGGTGELFF. DNA of the CDR3: TGTGCCAGCAGCTCACTACCGTACTCGGGACAGGGAGGCACCGGGGAGCTGTTTTTT.

V and J are TRBV19 and TRBJ2-7; 7 positions match TRBD2. Germline CDR1 is LNHDA and CDR2 is SQIVND (reference sequence). V was pared by 8 bases and J by 0 bases, with 10 bases of the junction left unmatched. This CDR3 is 15 amino acids long. The DNA for the CDR3 is TGTGCCAGTGTCGGGGGGAGCAGCCACTCCTACGAGCAGTACTTC. Translation: CASVGGSSHSYEQYF.

The rearrangement uses TRBV7-2 and TRBJ2-7; a possible D gene is TRBD2 (5 bases). Trimming pared 5 bases from V and 4 bases from J, leaving 15 bases between. This CDR3 has 14 residues. The germline V gene has CDR1 SGHTA and CDR2 FQGNSA. As DNA, the CDR3 is TGTGCCAGCAGCGCCCCGGGATTACCATACGAGCAGTACTTC. Protein sequence: CASSAPGLPYEQYF.

This sequence joins TRBV6-5 and TRBJ1-1, with a possible D match to TRBD1 (5 bases). CDR3 length: 13 amino acids. V lost 8 bases, J lost 3 bases, and 13 bases lay in between. The germline V gene encodes CDR1 MNHEY and CDR2 SVGAGI. The chain's CDR3 is CASRGGGHTEAFF. Here the CDR3 DNA reads TGTGCCAGCCGGGGGGGAGGACACACTGAAGCTTTCTTT.

J is TRBJ1-1 and V is TRBV19, with D hard to call. CDR1 and CDR2 from the germline V gene are LNHDA and SQIVND (reference sequence). The length of the CDR3 is 14 residues. V lost 7 bases to trimming and J lost 3 bases, with 15 bases between them. The CDR3 loop is CASMNVGGHTEAFF. The CDR3 region has the DNA TGTGCCAGTATGAACGTGGGAGGGCACACTGAAGCTTTCTTT.

This chain joins TRBV16 and TRBJ1-1, with D possibly TRBD1 on 6 matching bases. In germline, CDR1 is KGHSY, CDR2 FQNENV. V lost 2 bases and J 11 bases, leaving 21 bases between the germline ends. The CDR3 has 15 residues. CDR3 in DNA: TGTGCCAGCAGCCAACCCGAGGGGGGGCCCCGGAGGGCTTTCTTT. Protein sequence: CASSQPEGGPRRAFF.

The chain has TRBV27 and TRBJ1-1; D remains ambiguous. This CDR3 is built from 15 residues. V shed 4 bases and J shed 6 bases, with 18 bases lying between them. The germline V gene encodes CDR1 MNHEY and CDR2 SMNVEV (reference sequence). The CDR3 is CASSSIFRGLPEAFF. The CDR3 region has the DNA TGTGCCAGCAGTTCGATCTTCAGAGGGTTGCCTGAAGCTTTCTTT.

The rearrangement links TRBV4-1 to TRBJ2-3; 9 bases fit TRBD2. The CDR3 runs to 16 residues. V trimming: 1 base; J trimming: 2 bases; junction bases outside the gene matches: 4. In germline, CDR1 is MGHRA, CDR2 YSYEKL. CDR3 residues: CASSQALAGITDTQYF. The CDR3 DNA is TGCGCCAGCAGCCAAGCGCTAGCGGGGATCACAGATACGCAGTATTTT.

The rearrangement uses TRBV29-1 and TRBJ2-3, with D possibly being TRBD2 (5 bases). Germline values: CDR1 SQVTM, CDR2 ANQGSEA. This CDR3 comprises 14 residues. V lost 4 bases and J 3 bases, leaving 14 bases between the germline ends. The CDR3 nucleotides are TGCAGCGTTGGTGGAGGCTCCTATACAGATACGCAGTATTTT. The encoded protein is CSVGGGSYTDTQYF.

The rearrangement uses TRBV19 and TRBJ2-2, with 10 positions matching TRBD2. With 5 bases clipped from V and 6 bases from J, the junction kept 3 bases outside the gene matches. The length of the CDR3 is 14 residues. Germline V lookup: CDR1 LNHDA, CDR2 SQIVND (reference sequence). In nucleotides, the CDR3 is TGTGCCAGTAGTCCCGGACTAGCGGCCGGGGAGCTGTTTTTT. Its protein is CASSPGLAAGELFF.

This chain connects TRBV11-2 to TRBJ2-1, with 11 nucleotides matching TRBD2. The CDR3 loop spans 14 amino acids. From germline, CDR1 is SGHAT and CDR2 FQNNGV. Trimming cost V 5 bases and J 7 bases; bases outside gene matches: 4. The CDR3 region is CASSNSGGDNEQFF. The CDR3 nucleotides read TGTGCCAGCAGCAATAGCGGGGGGGATAATGAGCAGTTCTTC.

The genes are TRBV20-1 and TRBJ2-5; D is possibly TRBD2 (5 bases). Germline V gene lookup returns CDR1 DFQATT and CDR2 SNEGSKA (reference sequence). The CDR3 consists of 11 residues. CDR3 nucleotide sequence: TGCAGCACCGACCGGGGAGAGACCCAGTACTTC. Translating it yields CSTDRGETQYF.

This clone showed up just once. This rearrangement joins TRBV27 to TRBJ1-2; TRBD1 matches at 7 bases. J gave up 1 base and V 5 bases, and 7 bases lay outside the gene matches. The germline V gene encodes CDR1 MNHEY and CDR2 SMNVEV (reference sequence). The CDR3 has 15 residues. CDR3 residues: CASSPTGDRNYGYTF. CDR3 sequence (DNA): TGTGCCAGCAGTCCCACAGGGGACCGTAACTATGGCTACACCTTC.

The rearrangement joins TRBV5-4 to TRBJ2-1; possible D gene TRBD1, 7 bases. This CDR3 has 16 residues. Per germline, CDR1 SGHNT and CDR2 YYREEE (reference sequence). The V gene lost 4 bases and the J gene lost 1 base, with 15 bases spanning the gap. The CDR3 reads CASSRGTESSYNEQFF. CDR3 bases: TGTGCCAGCAGCCGGGGGACAGAGAGTTCCTACAATGAGCAGTTCTTC.

The gene calls are TRBV7-9 and TRBJ2-7; D is possibly TRBD2 (5 bases). CDR1 and CDR2 (germline): SEHNR, FQNEAQ (reference sequence). CDR3 size: 13 residues. Trimming took off 6 bases at V and 2 bases at J, with 11 bases between the two ends. The CDR3 sequence: CASSSGIPYEQYF. The CDR3, as DNA: TGTGCCAGCAGTTCCGGGATCCCCTACGAGCAGTACTTC.

This clone was seen once. V gene TRBV2 combines with J gene TRBJ1-1; D is ambiguous. The CDR3 runs 13 residues. Germline CDR1 and CDR2: SNHLY and FYNNEI. V lost 4 bases and J 1 base, leaving 7 bases between the germline ends. The CDR3 spells CASSVTRNTEAFF. As DNA, the CDR3 is TGTGCCAGCAGTGTGACAAGGAACACTGAAGCTTTCTTT.

The chain is built from TRBV2 and TRBJ1-1, with D possibly TRBD1 on 6 matching bases. This CDR3 has 12 amino acids. Germline values: CDR1 SNHLY, CDR2 FYNNEI. The V and J ends lost 8 bases and 7 bases respectively, with 14 bases between them. The CDR3 bases are TGTGCCAGCTCTGAACAGGGATTTGAAGCTTTCTTT. This encodes CASSEQGFEAFF.

V is TRBV24-1 and J is TRBJ2-3, with D possibly TRBD1 on 6 matching bases. From germline, CDR1 is KGHDR and CDR2 SFDVKD. The CDR3 spans 13 residues. Trimming removed 3 bases from V and 8 bases from J, with 11 bases in between. CDR3 in DNA: TGTGCCACCAGTGATGCGGACAGCCGTACGCAGTATTTT. Translation gives CATSDADSRTQYF.

This clone has a handful of counts. The rearrangement links TRBV24-1 to TRBJ2-2; TRBD1 matches at 9 bases. This CDR3 contains 13 residues. With V trimmed by 7 bases and J by 4 bases, 0 bases remained unmatched. Germline-derived CDR1 and CDR2 are KGHDR and SFDVKD. The CDR3, as DNA: TGTGCCACCAGGGGACAGGGCACCGGGGAGCTGTTTTTT. It specifies CATRGQGTGELFF.